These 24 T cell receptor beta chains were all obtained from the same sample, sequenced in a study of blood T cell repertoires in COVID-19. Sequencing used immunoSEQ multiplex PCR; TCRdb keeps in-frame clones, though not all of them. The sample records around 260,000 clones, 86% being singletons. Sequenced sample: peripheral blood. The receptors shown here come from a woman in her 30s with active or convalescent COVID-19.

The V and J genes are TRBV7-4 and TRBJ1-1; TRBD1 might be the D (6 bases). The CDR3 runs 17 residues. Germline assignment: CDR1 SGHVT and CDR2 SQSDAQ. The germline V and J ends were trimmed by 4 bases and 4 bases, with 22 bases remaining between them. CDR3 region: CASSSYYIPQGRTEAFF. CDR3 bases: TGTGCCAGCAGCTCGTACTACATACCACAGGGACGCACTGAAGCTTTCTTT.

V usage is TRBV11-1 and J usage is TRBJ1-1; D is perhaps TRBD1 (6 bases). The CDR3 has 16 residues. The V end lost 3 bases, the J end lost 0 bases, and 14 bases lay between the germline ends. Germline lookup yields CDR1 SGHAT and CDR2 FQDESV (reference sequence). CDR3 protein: CASSFLGGNLNTEAFF. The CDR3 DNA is TGTGCCAGCAGCTTCCTAGGGGGTAATCTGAACACTGAAGCTTTCTTT. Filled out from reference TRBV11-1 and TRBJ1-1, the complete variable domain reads EAEVAQSPRYKITEKSQAVAFWCDPISGHATLYWYRQILGQGPELLVQFQDESVVDDSQLPKDRFSAERLKGVDSTLKIQPAELGDSAMYLCASSFLGGNLNTEAFFGQGTRLTVV.

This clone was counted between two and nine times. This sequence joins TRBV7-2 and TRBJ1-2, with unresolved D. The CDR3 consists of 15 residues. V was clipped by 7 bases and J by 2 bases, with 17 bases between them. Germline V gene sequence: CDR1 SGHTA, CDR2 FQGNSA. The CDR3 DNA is TGTGCCAGCAACCCCGGGAGGGATCACAACTATGGCTACACCTTC. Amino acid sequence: CASNPGRDHNYGYTF. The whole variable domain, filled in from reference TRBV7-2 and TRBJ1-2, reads GAGVSQSPSNKVTEKGKDVELRCDPISGHTALYWYRQSLGQGLEFLIYFQGNSAPDKSGLPSDRFSAERTGGSVSTLTIQRTQQEDSAVYLCASNPGRDHNYGYTFGSGTRLTVV.

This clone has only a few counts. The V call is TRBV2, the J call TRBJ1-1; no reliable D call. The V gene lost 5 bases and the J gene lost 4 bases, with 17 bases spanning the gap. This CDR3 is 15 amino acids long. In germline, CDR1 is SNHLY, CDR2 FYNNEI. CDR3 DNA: TGTGCCAGCAGTCCCCAGGTCGTGGGAGGCACTGAAGCTTTCTTT. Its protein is CASSPQVVGGTEAFF. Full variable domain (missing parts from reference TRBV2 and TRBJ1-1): EPEVTQTPSHQVTQMGQEVILRCVPISNHLYFYWYRQILGQKVEFLVSFYNNEISEKSEIFDDQFSVERPDGSNFTLKIRSTKLEDSAMYFCASSPQVVGGTEAFFGQGTRLTVV.

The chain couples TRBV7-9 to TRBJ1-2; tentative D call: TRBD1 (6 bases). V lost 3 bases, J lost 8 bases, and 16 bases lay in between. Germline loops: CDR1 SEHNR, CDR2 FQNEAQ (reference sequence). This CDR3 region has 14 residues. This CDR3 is CASSLGGGGGGYTF. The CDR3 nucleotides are TGTGCCAGCAGCTTGGGTGGGGGCGGAGGAGGCTACACCTTC.

Here the CDR3 reads CASSLAGGAVLDTQYF. CDR3 DNA: TGCGCCAGCAGCTTGGCTGGGGGGGCCGTTTTAGATACGCAGTATTTT. This chain links TRBV5-1 with TRBJ2-3; TRBD2 might be the D (7 bases). Germline V gene lookup returns CDR1 SGHRS and CDR2 YFSETQ. The V end was cut by 0 bases, the J end by 5 bases, with 16 bases between. The CDR3 is 16 amino acids. Full variable domain (remainder filled in from reference TRBV5-1 and TRBJ2-3): KAGVTQTPRYLIKTRGQQVTLSCSPISGHRSVSWYQQTPGQGLQFLFEYFSETQRNKGNFPGRFSGRQFSNSRSEMNVSTLELGDSALYLCASSLAGGAVLDTQYFGPGTRLTVL.

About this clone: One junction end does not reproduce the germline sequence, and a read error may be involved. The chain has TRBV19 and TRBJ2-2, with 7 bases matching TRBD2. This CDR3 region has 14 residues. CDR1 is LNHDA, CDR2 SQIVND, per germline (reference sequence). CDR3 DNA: TGTGCCAGTAGTCCCCAGGGCCTGAGGGAGGGAGCTGTTTTT. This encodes CASSPQGLREGAVF.

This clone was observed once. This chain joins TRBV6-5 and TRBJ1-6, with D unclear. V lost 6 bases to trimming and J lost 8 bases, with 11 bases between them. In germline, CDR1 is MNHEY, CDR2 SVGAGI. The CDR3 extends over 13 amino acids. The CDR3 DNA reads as TGTGCCAGCAGACCGGGAAGGGATTCACCCCTCCACTTT. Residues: CASRPGRDSPLHF.

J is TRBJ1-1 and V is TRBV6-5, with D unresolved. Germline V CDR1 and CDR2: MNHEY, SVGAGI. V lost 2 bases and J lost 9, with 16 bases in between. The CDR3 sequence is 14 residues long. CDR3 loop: CASSYRSDGPKAFF. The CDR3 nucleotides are TGTGCCAGCAGTTACAGATCGGATGGGCCCAAAGCTTTCTTT.

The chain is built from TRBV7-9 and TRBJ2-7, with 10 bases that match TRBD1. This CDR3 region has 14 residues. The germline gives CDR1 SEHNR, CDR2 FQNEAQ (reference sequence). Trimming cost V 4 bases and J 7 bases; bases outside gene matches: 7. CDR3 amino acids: CASSSDRGREEQYF. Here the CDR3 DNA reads TGTGCCAGCAGCTCGGACAGGGGGAGAGAAGAGCAGTACTTC.

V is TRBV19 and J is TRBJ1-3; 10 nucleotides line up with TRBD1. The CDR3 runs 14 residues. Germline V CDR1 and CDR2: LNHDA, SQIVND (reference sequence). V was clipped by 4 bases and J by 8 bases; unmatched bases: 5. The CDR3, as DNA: TGTGCCAGTAGTACGACAGGGGGCGGTTACACCATATATTTT. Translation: CASSTTGGGYTIYF.

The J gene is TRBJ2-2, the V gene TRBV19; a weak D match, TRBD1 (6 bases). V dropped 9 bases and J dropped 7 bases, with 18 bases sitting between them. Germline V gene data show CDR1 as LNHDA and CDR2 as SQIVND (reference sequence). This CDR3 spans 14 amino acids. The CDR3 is CASRKADRLGELFF. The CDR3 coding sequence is TGTGCCAGCCGGAAGGCGGACAGACTCGGGGAGCTGTTTTTT.

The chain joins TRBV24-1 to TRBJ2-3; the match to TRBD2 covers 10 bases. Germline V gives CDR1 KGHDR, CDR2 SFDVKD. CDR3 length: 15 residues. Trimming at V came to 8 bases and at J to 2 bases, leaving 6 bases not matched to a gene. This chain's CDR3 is CATTSGLAATDTQYF. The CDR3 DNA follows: TGTGCCACCACCTCCGGACTAGCGGCCACAGATACGCAGTATTTT.

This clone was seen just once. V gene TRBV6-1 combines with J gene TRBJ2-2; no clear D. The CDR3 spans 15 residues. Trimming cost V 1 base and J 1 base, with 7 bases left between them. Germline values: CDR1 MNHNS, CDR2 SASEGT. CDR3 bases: TGTGCCAGCAGTGAAGTAAATGTGAACACCGGGGAGCTGTTTTTT. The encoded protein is CASSEVNVNTGELFF.

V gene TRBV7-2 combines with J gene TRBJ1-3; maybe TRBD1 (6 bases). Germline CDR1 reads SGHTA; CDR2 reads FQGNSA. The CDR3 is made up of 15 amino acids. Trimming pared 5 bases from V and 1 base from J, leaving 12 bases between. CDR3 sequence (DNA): TGTGCCAGCAGCACCCGGACAGAGTCTGGAAACACCATATATTTT. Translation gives CASSTRTESGNTIYF.

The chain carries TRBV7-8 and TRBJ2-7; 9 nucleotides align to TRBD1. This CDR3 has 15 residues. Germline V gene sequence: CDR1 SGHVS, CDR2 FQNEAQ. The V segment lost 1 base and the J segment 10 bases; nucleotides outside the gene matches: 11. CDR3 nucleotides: TGTGCCAGCAGCTTAGATGGGACAGGGCATGCCGAACAGTACTTC. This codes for CASSLDGTGHAEQYF.

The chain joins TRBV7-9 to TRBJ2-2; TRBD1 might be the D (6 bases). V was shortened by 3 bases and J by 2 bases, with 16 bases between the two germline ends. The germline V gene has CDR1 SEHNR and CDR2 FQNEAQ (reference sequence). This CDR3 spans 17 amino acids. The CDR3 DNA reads TGTGCCAGCAGCTTTCCAGGACAGAGTGAAAACACCGGGGAGCTGTTTTTT. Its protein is CASSFPGQSENTGELFF.

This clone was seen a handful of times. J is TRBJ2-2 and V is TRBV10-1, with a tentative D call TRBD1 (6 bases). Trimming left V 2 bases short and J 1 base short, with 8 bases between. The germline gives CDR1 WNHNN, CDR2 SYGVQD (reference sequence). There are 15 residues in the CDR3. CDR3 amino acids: CASSERDKNTGELFF. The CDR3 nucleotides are TGCGCCAGCAGTGAGAGGGACAAGAACACCGGGGAGCTGTTTTTT.

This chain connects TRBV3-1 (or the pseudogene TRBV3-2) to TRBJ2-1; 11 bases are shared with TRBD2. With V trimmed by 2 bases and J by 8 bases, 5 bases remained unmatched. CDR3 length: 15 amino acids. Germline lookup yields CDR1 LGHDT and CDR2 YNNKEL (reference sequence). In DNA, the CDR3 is TGTGCCAGCAGCCAACTAGCGGGGGGACAGGATGAGCAGTTCTTC. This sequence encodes CASSQLAGGQDEQFF.

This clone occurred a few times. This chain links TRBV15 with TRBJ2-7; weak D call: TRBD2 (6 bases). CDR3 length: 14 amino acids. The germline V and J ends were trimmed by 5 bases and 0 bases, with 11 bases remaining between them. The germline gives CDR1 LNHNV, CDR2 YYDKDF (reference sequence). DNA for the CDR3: TGTGCCACCAGCCCGCGACTAGTCTCCTACGAGCAGTACTTC. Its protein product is CATSPRLVSYEQYF.

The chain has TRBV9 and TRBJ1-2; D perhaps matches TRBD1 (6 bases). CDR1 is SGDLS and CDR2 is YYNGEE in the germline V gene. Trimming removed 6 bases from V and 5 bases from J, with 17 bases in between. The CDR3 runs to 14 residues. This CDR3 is CASTNNQGNYGYTF. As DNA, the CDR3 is TGTGCCAGCACGAATAACCAGGGGAATTATGGCTACACCTTC.

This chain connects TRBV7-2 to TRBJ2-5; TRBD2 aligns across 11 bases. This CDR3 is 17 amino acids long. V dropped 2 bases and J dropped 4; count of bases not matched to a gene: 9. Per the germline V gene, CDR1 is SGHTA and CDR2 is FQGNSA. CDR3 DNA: TGTGCCAGCAGCTTAACTTTACCTAGCGGGGGGTCAGAGACCCAGTACTTC. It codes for CASSLTLPSGGSETQYF.

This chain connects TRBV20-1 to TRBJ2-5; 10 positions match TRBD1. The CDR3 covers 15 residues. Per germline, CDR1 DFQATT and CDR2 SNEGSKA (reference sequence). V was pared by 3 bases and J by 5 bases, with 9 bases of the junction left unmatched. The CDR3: CSASLGQGLRETQYF. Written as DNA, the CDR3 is TGCAGTGCTAGTTTGGGACAGGGGCTTAGGGAGACCCAGTACTTC.

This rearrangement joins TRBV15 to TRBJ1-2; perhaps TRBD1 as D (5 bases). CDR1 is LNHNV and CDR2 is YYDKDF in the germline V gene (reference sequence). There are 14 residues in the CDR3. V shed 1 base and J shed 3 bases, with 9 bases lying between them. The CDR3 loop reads CATSRGRGDYGYTF. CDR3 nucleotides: TGTGCCACCAGCAGAGGAAGGGGTGACTATGGCTACACCTTC. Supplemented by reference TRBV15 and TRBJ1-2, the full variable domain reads DAMVIQNPRYQVTQFGKPVTLSCSQTLNHNVMYWYQQKSSQAPKLLFHYYDKDFNNEADTPDNFQSRRPNTSFCFLDIRSPGLGDTAMYLCATSRGRGDYGYTFGSGTRLTVV.